This T cell receptor beta chain emerged from a study of regulatory T cells in long-lasting Graves disease. Notes on the study in general: It was in persistent disease that TRBV28, TRBJ1-2 and TRBJ2-5 were favored.

Arm-PCR of CDR3 regions and iRepertoire HTBI primers were used to build TCR beta libraries. MiXCR, run by TCRdb on the multiplex PCR reads, gives a single entry per CDR3 protein. The table lists hundreds of thousands of distinct CDR3 sequences, approximately 15% of them singletons. V was clipped by 2 bases and J by 0 bases, with 12 bases between them. CDR1 KGHDR and CDR2 SFDVKD come from the germline V gene. The CDR3 totals 16 residues. Noted time point: newly diagnosed GD, antithyroid drugs for less than 3 months. PBMC RNA served as the TCR library source. This clonotype was counted a few times. Its antigen is currently unknown. This sample was also put to use in a study of T cells in Graves' hyperthyroidism and ophthalmopathy. From that report: Patients were aged 18 to 65, had disease duration under 2 months, and had newly diagnosed hyperthyroidism. The TCR CDR3 was amplified in a first-round RT-PCR using the HTBI primer set. Among thyroid clonotypes expanded above 0.001, most also appeared in blood.

The clonotype originates from a man aged 25 to 45 with Graves disease. V is TRBV24-1 and J is TRBJ2-5, with unresolved D. The sequences come from peripheral blood mononuclear cells (PBMCs), collected at new diagnosis, from a patient treated with antithyroid drugs. CDR3 sequence reads: CATSDWQAGYQETQYF. Here the CDR3 DNA reads TGTGCCACCAGTGATTGGCAGGCCGGGTACCAAGAGACCCAGTACTTC.